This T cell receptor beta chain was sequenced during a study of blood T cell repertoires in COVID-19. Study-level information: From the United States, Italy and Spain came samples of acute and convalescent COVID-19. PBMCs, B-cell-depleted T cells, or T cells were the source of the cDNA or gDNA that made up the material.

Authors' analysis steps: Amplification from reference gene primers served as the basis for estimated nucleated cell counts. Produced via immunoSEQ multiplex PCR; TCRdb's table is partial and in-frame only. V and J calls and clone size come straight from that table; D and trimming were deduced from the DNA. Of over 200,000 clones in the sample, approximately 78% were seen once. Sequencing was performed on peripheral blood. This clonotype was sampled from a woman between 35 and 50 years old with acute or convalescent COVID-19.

CDR3 DNA: TGTGCCAGCAGTTTAACCCCGGACAGGGGGCAAGATGGCTACACCTTC. Amino acids: CASSLTPDRGQDGYTF. This chain connects TRBV27 to TRBJ1-2; TRBD1 matches at 11 bases. V lost 2 bases, J lost 6 bases, and 8 bases stayed unmatched. The CDR3 has 16 amino acids. The V gene's germline CDR1 is MNHEY and CDR2 SMNVEV (reference sequence).